The 8 T cell receptor beta chains given below trace back to one sample, sequenced in a study of shared clonotypes between healthy human individuals. The protocol was immunoSEQ multiplex PCR, while the TCRdb copy is restricted to in-frame clones and leaves out a portion. There are about half a million clones in the sample; more than 65% occur only once, and over 9.5% lies in the top ten. Material for sequencing was PBMCs. The receptor source for this set is a woman in her 40s in good health. Some clones in this sample may be carry-over from other donors' samples.

This clone is a singleton in its sample. The chain recombines TRBV28 with TRBJ1-2, with 9 bases matching TRBD1. The CDR3 spans 17 residues. Unmatched junction bases numbered 14, after V lost 5 bases and J lost 4 bases. Germline CDR1 and CDR2: MDHEN and SYDVKM. The CDR3 here is CASSTRTGEVYRYGYTF. The DNA of the CDR3 is TGTGCCAGCAGTACCAGGACAGGGGAAGTATATCGCTATGGCTACACCTTC.

The rearrangement joins TRBV5-1 to TRBJ1-1, with D unresolved. The CDR3 is 14 residues long. Between the trimmed V and J ends, which lost 2 bases and 1 base, there was a span of 9 bases. CDR1 and CDR2 from the germline V gene are SGHRS and YFSETQ. The chain's CDR3 is CASSFAERNTEAFF. The CDR3 bases are TGCGCCAGCAGCTTTGCAGAAAGGAACACTGAAGCTTTCTTT.

V and J are TRBV2 and TRBJ2-7; 11 positions match TRBD1. The germline V gene encodes CDR1 SNHLY and CDR2 FYNNEI. The CDR3 runs to 13 residues. V lost 0 bases, J lost 10 bases, and 2 bases stayed unmatched. CDR3 in amino acids: CASSEAGQGAQYF. For the CDR3, the DNA is TGTGCCAGCAGTGAAGCTGGACAGGGGGCCCAGTACTTC.

In the case of this clone: A far larger clone is a single base away, which makes a read error likely. The missing conserved phenylalanine or tryptophan at the end of this CDR3 makes a read error likely. J is TRBJ2-7 and V is TRBV5-1, with 10 bases fitting TRBD2. The V gene's germline CDR1 is SGHRS and CDR2 YFSETQ. The CDR3 loop spans 14 amino acids. The V gene end was trimmed by 0 bases and the J gene end by 9 bases; junction bases not matched to a gene: 6. DNA of the CDR3: TGCGCCAGCAGCTTGGAACCAGCGGGAGGGGGGCAGTACCTC. Protein product: CASSLEPAGGGQYL.

The V gene is TRBV27, the J gene TRBJ2-5; TRBD2 matches 8 bases. The CDR3 runs 12 residues. V trimming: 5 bases; J trimming: 5 bases; junction bases outside the gene matches: 1. Germline V gene lookup returns CDR1 MNHEY and CDR2 SMNVEV (reference sequence). The CDR3 coding sequence is TGTGCCAGCAGTCCGGGGGGGGAGACCCAGTACTTC. Its translation is CASSPGGETQYF.

This clone came up many times. The chain combines TRBV15 with TRBJ2-7, with 11 bases lining up with TRBD2. Germline CDR1 is LNHNV and CDR2 is YYDKDF (reference sequence). V gave up 4 bases and J gave up 5 bases; unmatched junction bases: 10. The length of the CDR3 is 16 residues. The CDR3 sequence is CATSTFSGRERNEQYF. The CDR3 nucleotides read TGTGCCACCAGCACCTTTAGCGGGAGGGAAAGGAACGAGCAGTACTTC.

The V gene is TRBV29-1, the J gene TRBJ1-1; D is uncertain. Germline V gene lookup returns CDR1 SQVTM and CDR2 ANQGSEA. V was pared by 1 base and J by 5 bases, with 14 bases between. The CDR3 totals 14 residues. The CDR3: CSVEAAGKVTEAFF. CDR3 DNA: TGCAGCGTTGAAGCGGCTGGAAAGGTGACTGAAGCTTTCTTT.

This clone appeared a single time. V usage is TRBV6-5 and J usage is TRBJ2-3, with a weak D call TRBD1 (5 bases). Germline lookup yields CDR1 MNHEY and CDR2 SVGAGI. The V and J ends lost 4 bases and 2 bases respectively, with 13 bases between them. The CDR3 consists of 15 residues. CDR3 nucleotide sequence: TGTGCCAGCAGTTCAGGGCGCGGTGTCACAGATACGCAGTATTTT. This sequence encodes CASSSGRGVTDTQYF.